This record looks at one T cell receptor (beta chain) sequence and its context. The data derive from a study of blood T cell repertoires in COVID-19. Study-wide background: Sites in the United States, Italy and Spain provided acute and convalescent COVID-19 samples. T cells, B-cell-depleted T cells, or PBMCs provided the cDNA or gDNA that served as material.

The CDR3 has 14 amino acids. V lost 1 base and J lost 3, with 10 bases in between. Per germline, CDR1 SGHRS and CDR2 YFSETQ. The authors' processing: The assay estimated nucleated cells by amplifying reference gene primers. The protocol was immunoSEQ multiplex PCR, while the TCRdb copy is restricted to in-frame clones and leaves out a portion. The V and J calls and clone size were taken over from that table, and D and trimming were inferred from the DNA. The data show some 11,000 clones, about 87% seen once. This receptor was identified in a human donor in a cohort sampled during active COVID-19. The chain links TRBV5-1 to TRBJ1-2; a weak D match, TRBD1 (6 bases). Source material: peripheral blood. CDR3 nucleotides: TGCGCCAGCAGCTTGACAGGGTGGGACTATGGCTACACCTTC. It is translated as CASSLTGWDYGYTF.